This T cell receptor beta chain was recorded in a study of T cell responses to AZD1222 COVID-19 vaccine. Trimming took 7 bases from V and 3 from J; bases not matched to a gene: 8. From germline, CDR1 is PRHDT and CDR2 FYEKMQ (reference sequence). This CDR3 region has 15 residues. In regard to this clone: Antigen unknown.

Some clones are missing from TCRdb's copy, which holds only in-frame ones; the method was immunoSEQ multiplex PCR. The profile shows around 110,000 clones, 70% to 90% of them singletons. Study-wide results and limits: There were mostly white British donors and more females than males, and clonal diversity was possibly underestimated.

The clonotype was recovered from an adult in good health. The chain links TRBV13 to TRBJ2-5; 10 bases align to TRBD2. The sample in question was peripheral blood, obtained on day 0 of AZD1222 vaccination. CDR3 amino acids: CASTLTSGIEETQYF. The CDR3 DNA follows: TGTGCCAGCACCCTTACTAGCGGGATAGAAGAGACCCAGTACTTC. Filled out from reference TRBV13 and TRBJ2-5, the complete variable domain reads AAGVIQSPRHLIKEKRETATLKCYPIPRHDTVYWYQQGPGQDPQFLISFYEKMQSDKGSIPDRFSAQQFSDYHSELNMSSLELGDSALYFCASTLTSGIEETQYFGPGTRLLVL.